These 24 T cell receptor beta chains were sequenced from one sample in a study of beta chain features in type 1 diabetes. Study-wide results and caveats: All four CD4+ subsets from Type 1 diabetes patients carried moderately but significantly shorter TCRB CDR3s.

Sequenced material consisted of expressed TCRB transcripts (all of the isolated RNA was reverse transcribed). The protocol was immunoSEQ multiplex PCR, while the TCRdb copy is restricted to in-frame clones and leaves out a portion. Of under 300,000 clones detected, under 20% appear once; the ten largest clones hold 0.085%. Their antigens are not known. Material for sequencing was naive CD4+ T cells from blood. The receptors derive from a young man with type 1 diabetes.

This clone has more than one count but fewer than ten. This sequence joins TRBV9 and TRBJ1-1; a possible D gene is TRBD1 (5 bases). Germline loops: CDR1 SGDLS, CDR2 YYNGEE. The ends were cut back, 3 bases at V and 10 bases at J, with 19 bases in the middle. The CDR3 has 14 residues. In DNA, the CDR3 is TGTGCCAGCAGCGCCCTGCAGGGCCCCCTGGGAGCTTTCTTT. Encoded protein: CASSALQGPLGAFF.

The V and J genes are TRBV7-9 and TRBJ2-4; no reliable D call. The CDR3 length is 14 residues. Trimming pared 5 bases from V and 4 bases from J, leaving 12 bases between. Germline-derived CDR1 and CDR2 are SEHNR and FQNEAQ (reference sequence). DNA of the CDR3: TGTGCCAGCAGCCCGAATAAGGGTAAAAACATTCAGTACTTC. Translated, it gives CASSPNKGKNIQYF.

The rearrangement links TRBV30 to TRBJ2-1, with D perhaps TRBD1 (5 bases). This CDR3 has 12 residues. Germline-derived CDR1 and CDR2 are GTSNPN and SVGIG (reference sequence). Trimming removed 8 bases from V and 6 bases from J, with 14 bases in between. The CDR3 bases are TGTGCCGGTAATAGGGGTCCCAATGAGCAGTTCTTC. Protein: CAGNRGPNEQFF.

The chain employs TRBV7-2 and TRBJ2-1, with 8 bases identical to TRBD2. This CDR3 is built from 15 residues. The V segment lost 5 bases and the J segment 6 bases; nucleotides outside the gene matches: 9. CDR1 and CDR2 from the germline V gene are SGHTA and FQGNSA. The CDR3 bases are TGTGCCAGCAGCCTCCGGACTAGCTACCTCAATGAGCAGTTCTTC. This encodes CASSLRTSYLNEQFF.

The V gene is TRBV28, the J gene TRBJ2-4; 7 nucleotides line up with TRBD2. Germline V gene lookup returns CDR1 MDHEN and CDR2 SYDVKM. V lost 2 bases to trimming and J lost 8 bases; unmatched junction nucleotides: 6. This CDR3 has 14 amino acids. CDR3 DNA: TGTGCCAGCAGTTTAGCGGGAGTGGTATACATTCAGTACTTC. Residues: CASSLAGVVYIQYF.

This clone was recorded a few times. Other nucleotide sequences in the sample specify the same CDR3. The chain is built from TRBV7-2 and TRBJ2-5, with D uncertain. The CDR3 covers 12 residues. V was cut by 2 bases and J by 4 bases, with 5 bases left in between. From germline, CDR1 is SGHTA and CDR2 FQGNSA. For the CDR3, the DNA is TGTGCCAGCAGCTTACAGAGAGAGACCCAGTACTTC. Translated, it gives CASSLQRETQYF.

The V call is TRBV30, the J call TRBJ2-5, with D perhaps TRBD1 (6 bases). The CDR3 extends over 13 amino acids. The germline CDR1 and CDR2 sequences are GTSNPN and SVGIG (reference sequence). V was pared by 3 bases and J by 1 base, with 9 bases between. The CDR3 nucleotides read TGTGCCTGGAGCCGGGACACCCAAGAGACCCAGTACTTC. Its translation is CAWSRDTQETQYF.

The chain carries TRBV28 and TRBJ2-2; TRBD2 agrees at 8 bases. Trimming cost V 6 bases and J 9 bases; bases outside gene matches: 18. The CDR3 runs 17 residues. Germline assignment: CDR1 MDHEN and CDR2 SYDVKM. CDR3 sequence reads: CASSPTAGVLRLRELFF. The CDR3 DNA follows: TGTGCCAGCAGCCCCACAGCGGGAGTACTTCGCTTGCGGGAGCTGTTTTTT.

The chain recombines TRBV5-1 with TRBJ2-1; 11 bases are a match to TRBD2. This CDR3 has 15 amino acids. The trim removed 4 bases at V and 8 bases at J, leaving 8 bases unmatched. Germline V lookup: CDR1 SGHRS, CDR2 YFSETQ. The CDR3 sequence is CASSVSSGRSYEQFF. The CDR3 nucleotides are TGCGCCAGCAGCGTATCTAGCGGGAGGAGCTATGAGCAGTTCTTC.

This clone occurred a few times. The chain links TRBV30 to TRBJ2-7; 8 nucleotides agree with TRBD1. The CDR3 totals 15 residues. Unmatched junction bases numbered 11, after V lost 0 bases and J lost 7 bases. Germline assignment: CDR1 GTSNPN and CDR2 SVGIG (reference sequence). Here the CDR3 DNA reads TGTGCCTGGAGTGTACTCACAGGGGGTGCGGAAGAGCAGTACTTC. Translation gives CAWSVLTGGAEEQYF.

The chain uses TRBV5-6 and TRBJ1-1; D unresolved. Trimming removed 3 bases at V and 0 bases at J, with 6 bases between. The germline CDR1 and CDR2 sequences are SGHDT and YYEEEE. The CDR3 has 13 amino acids. The CDR3 sequence is CASSSDMNTEAFF. CDR3 bases: TGTGCCAGCAGCTCCGATATGAACACTGAAGCTTTCTTT. Full variable domain (rest looked up from reference TRBV5-6 and TRBJ1-1): DAGVTQSPTHLIKTRGQQVTLRCSPKSGHDTVSWYQQALGQGPQFIFQYYEEEERQRGNFPDRFSGHQFPNYSSELNVNALLLGDSALYLCASSSDMNTEAFFGQGTRLTVV.

This clone has just a few counts. The chain carries TRBV7-9 and TRBJ1-1; 9 bases are a match to TRBD1. The CDR3 loop spans 14 amino acids. J lost 10 bases, V lost 2 bases, and 8 bases had no gene match. CDR1 and CDR2 (germline): SEHNR, FQNEAQ (reference sequence). The CDR3 coding sequence is TGTGCCAGCAGCTTAAAAGCTCAGGGACAGGGAGCTTTCTTT. Translated, it gives CASSLKAQGQGAFF.

The CDR3 region is CASSRGTTYEQYF. The CDR3 region has the DNA TGTGCCAGCAGCCGCGGCACGACTTACGAGCAGTACTTC. The chain uses TRBV7-6 and TRBJ2-7, with unresolved D. The CDR3 has 13 amino acids. In germline, CDR1 is SGHVS, CDR2 FNYEAQ. V was clipped by 5 bases and J by 4 bases, with 12 bases between them.

This chain links TRBV29-1 with TRBJ2-3; possibly TRBD2 for D (6 bases). Trimming pared 5 bases from V and 2 bases from J, leaving 20 bases between. CDR1 and CDR2 (germline): SQVTM, ANQGSEA. The length of the CDR3 is 16 residues. The CDR3 sequence is CSVKKAGPIPTDTQYF. Written as DNA, the CDR3 is TGCAGCGTTAAAAAGGCGGGGCCGATTCCCACAGATACGCAGTATTTT.

This clone was picked up a small number of times. V usage is TRBV19 and J usage is TRBJ2-7; 10 positions agree with TRBD1. The germline V gene encodes CDR1 LNHDA and CDR2 SQIVND (reference sequence). The V and J ends lost 6 bases and 5 bases, in that order; junction bases with no gene match: 10. The CDR3 runs 15 residues. The CDR3 sequence: CASSRGDRGDHEQYF. The CDR3 region has the DNA TGTGCCAGTAGCCGTGGGGACAGGGGAGACCACGAGCAGTACTTC.

Here the CDR3 reads CATRTGALGGRIAMLAKNIQYF. DNA for the CDR3: TGCGCCACCCGGACAGGGGCCCTTGGCGGGAGGATTGCGATGCTAGCCAAAAACATTCAGTACTTC. The V gene is TRBV23-1, the J gene TRBJ2-4; D is possibly TRBD1 (9 bases). TRBV23-1 is filed as an ORF, its function uncertain. CDR3 length: 22 amino acids. V was pared by 10 bases and J by 0 bases, with 37 bases between.

This clone turned up a few times. This chain joins TRBV18 and TRBJ1-5; D is uncertain. The CDR3 is made up of 13 amino acids. CDR1 KGHSH and CDR2 LQKENI come from the germline V gene. Trimming stripped 4 bases from V and 4 bases from J, with 8 bases between. CDR3 DNA sequence: TGTGCCAGCTCACTAGGTGAAAATCAGCCCCAGCATTTT. Amino acids: CASSLGENQPQHF.

The chain has TRBV5-6 and TRBJ2-5; D possibly uses TRBD1 or TRBD2 (5 bases each). Germline values: CDR1 SGHDT, CDR2 YYEEEE. V was clipped by 1 base and J by 1 base, with 20 bases between them. CDR3 size: 18 residues. The CDR3 spells CASSLPRGAEWGQETQYF. The CDR3 nucleotides are TGTGCCAGCAGCTTGCCTCGGGGCGCCGAATGGGGCCAAGAGACCCAGTACTTC.

This clone was recorded a few times. The CDR3 DNA is TGTGCTAGTGGTCCCCGAGGGTACGATGGCTACACCTTC. This translates into CASGPRGYDGYTF. V is TRBV12-5 and J is TRBJ1-2; the D is unclear. CDR1 and CDR2 from the germline V gene are LGHNT and FRNRAP. The V and J ends lost 5 bases and 6 bases respectively, with 13 bases between them. This CDR3 region has 13 residues.

The chain combines TRBV30 with TRBJ2-3; 7 bases agree with TRBD2. Germline-derived CDR1 and CDR2 are GTSNPN and SVGIG (reference sequence). The V segment lost 0 bases and the J segment 6 bases; nucleotides outside the gene matches: 6. The CDR3 contains 14 residues. CDR3 protein: CAWSVPSSGDTQYF. Written as DNA, the CDR3 is TGTGCCTGGAGTGTACCTTCTAGCGGTGATACGCAGTATTTT.

The sample holds a few counts of this clone. V gene TRBV29-1 combines with J gene TRBJ2-4; TRBD2 is a possible D gene (6 bases). This CDR3 has 13 residues. The V end was cut by 5 bases, the J end by 9 bases, with 17 bases between. Germline assignment: CDR1 SQVTM and CDR2 ANQGSEA. The CDR3 region has the DNA TGCAGCGTTCGACCTCTGGAGGAGGGCATTCAGTACTTC. Its protein is CSVRPLEEGIQYF.

This clone was seen a handful of times. The gene calls are TRBV7-9 and TRBJ2-1; 7 positions match TRBD1. The CDR3 is 13 amino acids. Germline V gives CDR1 SEHNR, CDR2 FQNEAQ (reference sequence). Losses at the gene ends were 4 bases for V and 9 bases for J; bases not matched to a gene: 6. As DNA, the CDR3 is TGTGCCAGCAGCTCCAGACAGGGCGGTGAGCAGTTCTTC. Residues: CASSSRQGGEQFF.

This clone was observed a handful of times. The chain joins TRBV19 to TRBJ1-2; no reliable D call. The CDR3 has 15 residues. CDR1 is LNHDA, CDR2 SQIVND, per germline (reference sequence). Deletions cut 3 bases from V and 6 bases from J, with 17 bases between. The CDR3 spells CASSIRTETVDGYTF. CDR3 nucleotides: TGTGCCAGTAGTATCAGAACAGAAACAGTCGATGGCTACACCTTC.

The gene calls are TRBV7-3 and TRBJ2-1, with 10 bases fitting TRBD2. The CDR3 totals 15 residues. J lost 4 bases, V lost 6 bases, and 6 bases had no gene match. The germline V gene encodes CDR1 SGHTA and CDR2 FQGTGA. Here the CDR3 DNA reads TGTGCCAGCAGATCACGGACTAGCGGTTACAATGAGCAGTTCTTC. It specifies CASRSRTSGYNEQFF.